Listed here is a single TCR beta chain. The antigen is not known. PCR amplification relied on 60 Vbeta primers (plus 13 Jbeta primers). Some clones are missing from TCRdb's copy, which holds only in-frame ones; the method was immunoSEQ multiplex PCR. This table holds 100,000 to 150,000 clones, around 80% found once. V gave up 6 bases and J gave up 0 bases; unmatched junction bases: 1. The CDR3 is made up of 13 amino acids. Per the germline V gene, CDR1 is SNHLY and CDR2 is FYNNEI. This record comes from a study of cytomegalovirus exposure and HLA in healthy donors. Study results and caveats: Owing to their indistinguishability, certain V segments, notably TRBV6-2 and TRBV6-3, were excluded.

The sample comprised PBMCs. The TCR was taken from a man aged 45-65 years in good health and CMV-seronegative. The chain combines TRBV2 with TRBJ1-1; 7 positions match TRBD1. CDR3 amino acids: CASRGQLNTEAFF. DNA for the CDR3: TGTGCCAGCAGGGGACAGTTGAACACTGAAGCTTTCTTT. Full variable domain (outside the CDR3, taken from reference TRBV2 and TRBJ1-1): EPEVTQTPSHQVTQMGQEVILRCVPISNHLYFYWYRQILGQKVEFLVSFYNNEISEKSEIFDDQFSVERPDGSNFTLKIRSTKLEDSAMYFCASRGQLNTEAFFGQGTRLTVV.